These 20 T cell receptor beta chains originate from one sample sequenced in a study of control samples from healthy donors and cancer patients. TCRdb's table, derived via immunoSEQ multiplex PCR, lists solely in-frame clones and lacks some. The profile shows tens of thousands of clones, 85% to 95% of them singletons. Source material: blood. All receptors come from a man aged 30-40 years in good health.

The chain is built from TRBV10-3 and TRBJ2-7; 10 positions agree with TRBD1. The CDR3 loop spans 14 amino acids. The V segment lost 4 bases and the J segment 2 bases; nucleotides outside the gene matches: 2. Germline V gene lookup returns CDR1 ENHRY and CDR2 SYGVKD. As DNA, the CDR3 is TGTGCCATCAGTGGAGGACAGGGGGCCTACGAGCAGTACTTC. The encoded protein is CAISGGQGAYEQYF.

V gene TRBV6-2 or TRBV6-3 combines with J gene TRBJ2-1, with 11 bases fitting TRBD2. V lost 5 bases to trimming and J lost 9 bases; unmatched junction nucleotides: 9. The CDR3 sequence is 15 residues long. Germline V gives CDR1 MNHEY, CDR2 SVGEGT. The CDR3 nucleotides are TGTGCCAGCAGTCCCACTAGCGGGAGTAGCGGTGAGCAGTTCTTC. Protein sequence: CASSPTSGSSGEQFF.

The rearrangement links TRBV6-2 or TRBV6-3 to TRBJ1-5, with D perhaps matching TRBD1 (6 bases). Trimming stripped 6 bases from V and 4 bases from J, with 13 bases between. The CDR3 loop spans 14 amino acids. Germline-derived CDR1 and CDR2 are MNHEY and SVGEGT. This chain's CDR3 is CASSKDSPNQPQHF. The DNA for the CDR3 is TGTGCCAGCAGCAAGGACAGCCCAAATCAGCCCCAGCATTTT.

The chain uses TRBV7-2 and TRBJ1-1; D is perhaps TRBD1 (6 bases). V lost 4 bases to trimming and J lost 10 bases, with 16 bases between them. Germline assignment: CDR1 SGHTA and CDR2 FQGNSA. This CDR3 has 13 amino acids. The CDR3 loop reads CASSSGHLKGAFF. Written as DNA, the CDR3 is TGTGCCAGCAGCTCGGGACACCTCAAAGGAGCTTTCTTT. Variable domain in full (rest from reference TRBV7-2 and TRBJ1-1): GAGVSQSPSNKVTEKGKDVELRCDPISGHTALYWYRQSLGQGLEFLIYFQGNSAPDKSGLPSDRFSAERTGGSVSTLTIQRTQQEDSAVYLCASSSGHLKGAFFGQGTRLTVV.

In nucleotides, the CDR3 is TGCGCCAGCAGCTCGAACTCTGATGGGTTTGGCTACACCTTC. The encoded protein is CASSSNSDGFGYTF. The chain carries TRBV5-1 and TRBJ1-2; D remains ambiguous. V was trimmed by 3 bases and J by 7 bases, leaving 16 bases between them. The germline V gene encodes CDR1 SGHRS and CDR2 YFSETQ. This CDR3 is built from 14 residues.

V usage is TRBV7-9 and J usage is TRBJ1-2; D is perhaps TRBD1 (6 bases). Trimming pared 4 bases from V and 4 bases from J, leaving 10 bases between. Germline values: CDR1 SEHNR, CDR2 FQNEAQ (reference sequence). The CDR3 is made up of 13 amino acids. CDR3 coding DNA: TGTGCCAGCAGCTACCAGGGGCCCTATGGCTACACCTTC. Translated, it gives CASSYQGPYGYTF.

The CDR3 region is CASSLGQFNTGELFF. The CDR3 coding sequence is TGTGCCAGCAGCTTAGGGCAGTTTAACACCGGGGAGCTGTTTTTT. The chain has TRBV5-4 and TRBJ2-2; D not resolved. Germline-derived CDR1 and CDR2 are SGHNT and YYREEE (reference sequence). Trimming left V 2 bases short and J 2 bases short, with 10 bases between. CDR3 length equals 15 residues.

The chain links TRBV4-3 to TRBJ2-5; TRBD2 matches at 12 bases. Germline loops: CDR1 LGHNA, CDR2 YSLEER. The CDR3 is 16 residues long. Trimming removed 5 bases from V and 1 base from J; junction bases left unmatched: 5. The CDR3 reads CASSFSLAGGQETQYF. In nucleotides, the CDR3 is TGCGCCAGCAGCTTTTCACTAGCGGGAGGCCAAGAGACCCAGTACTTC.

The chain recombines TRBV5-1 with TRBJ1-1; perhaps TRBD1 as D (5 bases). Trimming took 5 bases from V and 2 from J, leaving 13 bases between them. From germline, CDR1 is SGHRS and CDR2 YFSETQ. The CDR3 sequence is 14 residues long. The CDR3 spells CASRHPGLNTEAFF. As DNA, the CDR3 is TGCGCCAGCAGACACCCAGGGTTAAACACTGAAGCTTTCTTT.

The chain recombines TRBV29-1 with TRBJ2-7, with a possible D match to TRBD2 (6 bases). The CDR3 length is 13 residues. Trimming shortened V by 1 base and J by 3 bases, and 10 bases separated the two germline ends. Germline loops: CDR1 SQVTM, CDR2 ANQGSEA. CDR3 loop: CSVEGGESYEQYF. In DNA, the CDR3 is TGCAGCGTTGAAGGCGGGGAGAGCTACGAGCAGTACTTC.

V and J are TRBV6-1 and TRBJ2-7, with D maybe TRBD1 (5 bases). The V and J ends lost 1 base and 0 bases respectively, with 13 bases between them. The CDR3 contains 16 residues. Germline loops: CDR1 MNHNS, CDR2 SASEGT. This CDR3 reads CASSEVQGTGSYEQYF. CDR3 DNA sequence: TGTGCCAGCAGTGAAGTCCAGGGAACGGGCTCCTACGAGCAGTACTTC.

The gene calls are TRBV28 and TRBJ1-4, with no clear D. CDR3 length: 12 residues. V gave up 3 bases and J gave up 2 bases, with 1 base separating them. Germline lookup yields CDR1 MDHEN and CDR2 SYDVKM. CDR3 region: CASSLTNEKLFF. The CDR3 region has the DNA TGTGCCAGCAGTTTGACTAATGAAAAACTGTTTTTT.

The table lists this clone with a count of one. The chain recombines TRBV28 with TRBJ2-7; 12 bases are shared with TRBD2. V shed 5 bases, J shed 4 bases, and the junction held 9 bases outside the gene matches. In germline, CDR1 is MDHEN, CDR2 SYDVKM. The CDR3 length is 16 residues. The CDR3 DNA sequence: TGTGCCAGCAGTCTCCGACTAGCGGGAGTGAAGTACGAGCAGTACTTC. Protein product: CASSLRLAGVKYEQYF.

The V gene is TRBV6-5, the J gene TRBJ2-3; the D is unclear. Trimming removed 2 bases from V and 4 bases from J, with 7 bases in between. The CDR3 runs 13 residues. Germline loops: CDR1 MNHEY, CDR2 SVGAGI. CDR3 residues: CASSYNLADTQYF. CDR3 bases: TGTGCCAGCAGTTACAATTTAGCAGATACGCAGTATTTT.

The chain recombines TRBV25-1 with TRBJ1-1; D is unresolved. Germline V gene sequence: CDR1 MGHDK, CDR2 SYGVNS. V lost 0 bases and J lost 1, with 3 bases in between. The CDR3 is made up of 13 amino acids. In nucleotides, the CDR3 is TGTGCCAGCAGTGAATACGAGAACACTGAAGCTTTCTTT. Its protein product is CASSEYENTEAFF.

The chain has TRBV9 and TRBJ1-6, with D tentatively TRBD1 (6 bases). The CDR3 has 15 residues. The V end lost 0 bases, the J end lost 6 bases, and 10 bases lay between the germline ends. Germline V gene lookup returns CDR1 SGDLS and CDR2 YYNGEE. CDR3 in amino acids: CASSVVDSINSPLHF. The CDR3, as DNA: TGTGCCAGCAGCGTAGTGGACAGCATTAATTCACCCCTCCACTTT.

V gene TRBV28 combines with J gene TRBJ1-3, with TRBD1 as a possible D gene (6 bases). Trimming took 1 base from V and 2 from J, leaving 9 bases between them. The CDR3 has 15 residues. Germline V gives CDR1 MDHEN, CDR2 SYDVKM. This CDR3 is CASSLFAGAGNTIYF. The CDR3 nucleotides read TGTGCCAGCAGTTTATTTGCAGGGGCTGGAAACACCATATATTTT. Drawing the rest from reference TRBV28 and TRBJ1-3, the complete variable domain is DVKVTQSSRYLVKRTGEKVFLECVQDMDHENMFWYRQDPGLGLRLIYFSYDVKMKEKGDIPEGYSVSREKKERFSLILESASTNQTSMYLCASSLFAGAGNTIYFGEGSWLTVV.

The chain joins TRBV19 to TRBJ2-7; 7 bases fit TRBD2. The germline V gene encodes CDR1 LNHDA and CDR2 SQIVND (reference sequence). Unmatched junction bases numbered 4, after V lost 1 base and J lost 1 base. The CDR3 spans 15 residues. The CDR3 region is CASSIGQGGSYEQYF. The CDR3 nucleotides read TGTGCCAGTAGTATAGGGCAGGGAGGGTCCTACGAGCAGTACTTC.

The genes are TRBV7-6 and TRBJ1-1; 8 nucleotides align to TRBD1. Trimming cost V 5 bases and J 3 bases; bases outside gene matches: 8. Germline V CDR1 and CDR2: SGHVS, FNYEAQ. The CDR3 spans 15 residues. The CDR3 protein is CASSPQGGGDTEAFF. CDR3 nucleotide sequence: TGTGCCAGCAGCCCACAGGGGGGGGGAGACACTGAAGCTTTCTTT.

The gene calls are TRBV20-1 and TRBJ2-7; TRBD2 matches at 7 bases. The CDR3 covers 13 residues. Losses at the gene ends were 3 bases for V and 2 bases for J; bases not matched to a gene: 4. Germline CDR1 is DFQATT and CDR2 is SNEGSKA (reference sequence). This CDR3 is CSASTREPYEQYF. The CDR3 coding sequence is TGCAGTGCTAGTACGCGGGAGCCCTACGAGCAGTACTTC.